This TCR beta chain appears in the sequencing data of a study of T cell repertoires in cytomegalovirus infection. Across the whole study: CMV epitopes that were recently identified and HLA-C-restricted were used alongside well-studied HLA-B-restricted ones. The public TCR beta signatures pointed to both CMV infection and matching HLA type.

The CDR3 contains 14 residues. Trimming removed 4 bases from V and 8 bases from J, with 18 bases in between. The germline CDR1 and CDR2 sequences are SGHRS and YFSETQ. TCRdb reprocessed the reads with MiXCR, giving one entry per CDR3 protein. The repertoire holds around 900,000 distinct CDR3 sequences, with less than 35% as singletons. General observations from the study: Summed frequency of shared TCR beta families picked out CMV carriers who also had the relevant HLA.

As to this clonotype: Antigen unknown.

The receptor comes from a human donor in good health (CMV status not recorded). Some clones in this sample may be carry-over from other donors' samples. The chain uses TRBV5-1 and TRBJ1-2; D not certain. The input for sequencing was cultured CD8+ T cells from PBMCs, taken from culture after CMV antigen stimulation. The CDR3 loop is CASSPDLTDVGYTF. In DNA, the CDR3 is TGCGCCAGCAGCCCGGACCTCACCGACGTGGGCTACACCTTC.